One sample yielded the 25 T cell receptor beta chains listed below, sequenced in a study of T cells in Graves' hyperthyroidism and ophthalmopathy. Amplified TCR beta CDR3 regions derived from RNA transcripts. In the first-round RT-PCR of the TCR CDR3, the HTBI primer set was used. TCRdb used MiXCR to reprocess the multiplex PCR reads, holding one entry per CDR3 protein. The sample records hundreds of thousands of distinct CDR3 sequences, approximately 13% being singletons. The specimen was blood. Every receptor here comes from a woman aged 30 to 39 with Graves' hyperthyroidism that later progressed to Graves' ophthalmopathy.

About this clonotype itself: With a much larger clone just one base away, this may be a read error. Here the CDR3 DNA reads TGTGCCAGCAGGGGACGCCTGAGCTCCTATAATTCAACCCTCCACTTT. Translated, it gives CASRGRLSSYNSTLHF. The chain links TRBV28 to TRBJ1-6; the D gene is possibly TRBD1 (5 bases). The CDR3 runs 16 residues. Germline lookup yields CDR1 MDHEN and CDR2 SYDVKM. The variable domain in full, completed from reference TRBV28 and TRBJ1-6, reads DVKVTQSSRYLVKRTGEKVFLECVQDMDHENMFWYRQDPGLGLRLIYFSYDVKMKEKGDIPEGYSVSREKKERFSLILESASTNQTSMYLCASRGRLSSYNSTLHFGNGTRLTVT.

This clonotype was counted a few times. This chain uses TRBV7-9 with TRBJ2-4; TRBD1 matches at 8 bases. The CDR3 covers 11 residues. From germline, CDR1 is SEHNR and CDR2 FQNEAQ (reference sequence). Trimming removed 6 bases from V and 15 bases from J; junction bases left unmatched: 7. The CDR3 DNA is TGTGCCAGCAGGACGGACAGGGCTTGGTACTTC. Its translation: CASRTDRAWYF.

J is TRBJ2-3 and V is TRBV2, with D possibly being TRBD2 (6 bases). Germline values: CDR1 SNHLY, CDR2 FYNNEI. The CDR3 is made up of 15 amino acids. The ends were cut back, 5 bases at V and 2 bases at J, with 14 bases in the middle. The CDR3 sequence is CASSRGLPSTDTQYF. The CDR3 DNA reads as TGTGCCAGCAGTCGGGGACTCCCATCCACAGATACGCAGTATTTT.

The J gene is TRBJ2-1, the V gene TRBV12-3 or TRBV12-4, with D tentatively TRBD1 or TRBD2 (5 bases each). Trimming removed 3 bases from V and 5 bases from J, with 14 bases in between. The CDR3 spans 15 residues. In nucleotides, the CDR3 is TGTGCCAGCAGTTTGTGGGGGAGACCGGACAATGAGCAGTTCTTC. Translating it yields CASSLWGRPDNEQFF.

This sequence joins TRBV19 and TRBJ1-1; no clear D. The length of the CDR3 is 16 residues. Germline-derived CDR1 and CDR2 are LNHDA and SQIVND (reference sequence). The V gene lost 2 bases and the J gene lost 7 bases, with 20 bases spanning the gap. The CDR3 loop reads CASSIPIPMGPGEAFF. The CDR3 DNA reads TGTGCCAGTAGTATACCGATACCCATGGGTCCCGGTGAAGCTTTCTTT.

Many counts were recorded for this clonotype. J is TRBJ2-7 and V is TRBV29-1; TRBD1 agrees at 8 bases. The V and J ends lost 1 base and 6 bases, in that order; junction bases with no gene match: 5. The CDR3 runs 13 residues. The germline CDR1 and CDR2 sequences are SQVTM and ANQGSEA. The CDR3 is CSVEGTGSAEQYF. The CDR3 DNA follows: TGCAGCGTTGAAGGGACAGGGTCGGCCGAGCAGTACTTC.

V gene TRBV9 combines with J gene TRBJ1-2, with a tentative D call TRBD1 (5 bases). V shed 5 bases and J shed 2 bases, with 13 bases lying between them. CDR3 size: 14 residues. Germline CDR1 reads SGDLS; CDR2 reads YYNGEE. The CDR3 loop reads CASSYGTPNYGYTF. The CDR3 DNA reads as TGTGCCAGCAGTTATGGGACTCCAAACTATGGCTACACCTTC.

The rearrangement links TRBV4-1 to TRBJ2-1; 11 bases are a match to TRBD1. Germline trimming cut 4 bases from V and 6 bases from J; bases unmatched to any gene: 5. This CDR3 comprises 15 residues. CDR1 and CDR2 from the germline V gene are MGHRA and YSYEKL. DNA for the CDR3: TGCGCCAGCAGCCGGACCGGGACAGGGGGCAATGAGCAGTTCTTC. This sequence encodes CASSRTGTGGNEQFF.

The chain has TRBV20-1 and TRBJ2-2, with 8 nucleotides matching TRBD2. CDR1 is DFQATT and CDR2 is SNEGSKA in the germline V gene (reference sequence). This CDR3 has 13 residues. The trim removed 6 bases at V and 4 bases at J, leaving 4 bases unmatched. The CDR3 loop is CSAGGGGTGELFF. The CDR3 DNA reads TGCAGTGCCGGGGGGGGGGGCACCGGGGAGCTGTTTTTT.

There are many counts of this clonotype. The V and J genes are TRBV6-2 or TRBV6-3 and TRBJ2-5; 9 positions agree with TRBD1. Germline CDR1 MNHEY, CDR2 SVGEGT. Trimming took 4 bases from V and 3 from J; bases not matched to a gene: 9. The length of the CDR3 is 16 residues. Here the CDR3 DNA reads TGTGCCAGCAGTTTAAGACCGGACAGGGGTAAAGAGACCCAGTACTTC. It is translated as CASSLRPDRGKETQYF.

This clonotype came up many times. The V gene is TRBV6-1, the J gene TRBJ2-1; a possible D gene is TRBD2 (5 bases). CDR1 is MNHNS, CDR2 SASEGT, per germline. There are 15 residues in the CDR3. The V end lost 5 bases, the J end lost 9 bases, and 20 bases lay between the germline ends. CDR3 sequence reads: CASSPPRGSLIEQFF. In DNA form, the CDR3 reads TGTGCCAGCAGTCCCCCACGAGGGAGCCTAATTGAGCAGTTCTTC.

This clonotype has only a few counts. This chain joins TRBV20-1 and TRBJ2-1; 7 bases are shared with TRBD2. The CDR3 spans 15 residues. Looked up from germline, CDR1 is DFQATT and CDR2 is SNEGSKA (reference sequence). V gave up 3 bases and J gave up 3 bases; unmatched junction bases: 8. The CDR3 reads CSASPSLADYNEQFF. Written as DNA, the CDR3 is TGCAGTGCTAGCCCTTCGCTAGCGGACTACAATGAGCAGTTCTTC.

This clonotype was seen at least ten times. This chain links TRBV5-1 with TRBJ1-1; D remains unclear. Per the germline V gene, CDR1 is SGHRS and CDR2 is YFSETQ. V was pared by 3 bases and J by 3 bases, with 15 bases between. There are 15 residues in the CDR3. The CDR3 coding sequence is TGCGCCAGCAGCTCCCTGGCGGGTAGTGACACTGAAGCTTTCTTT. It is translated as CASSSLAGSDTEAFF.

In its sample, this clonotype was seen many times. The chain combines TRBV16 with TRBJ1-1; weak D call: TRBD1 (5 bases). CDR1 and CDR2 (germline): KGHSY, FQNENV. V was clipped by 4 bases and J by 8 bases, with 14 bases between them. The CDR3 is 13 residues long. The CDR3 sequence is CASSRVVGGEAFF. CDR3 sequence (DNA): TGTGCCAGCAGCCGAGTCGTTGGGGGAGAAGCTTTCTTT.

At least ten counts were recorded for this clonotype. The rearrangement links TRBV28 to TRBJ1-2; D is undetermined. V was shortened by 6 bases and J by 5 bases, with 13 bases between the two germline ends. This CDR3 is 13 amino acids long. Germline CDR1 is MDHEN and CDR2 is SYDVKM. The CDR3 region is CASSLPILYGYTF. For the CDR3, the DNA is TGTGCCAGCAGCCTGCCAATTCTTTATGGCTACACCTTC.

This rearrangement joins TRBV9 to TRBJ1-1; no clear D gene. V lost 0 bases, J lost 2 bases, and 8 bases lay in between. Per the germline V gene, CDR1 is SGDLS and CDR2 is YYNGEE. The CDR3 has 14 amino acids. The CDR3 sequence is CASSVVYDNTEAFF. CDR3 coding DNA: TGTGCCAGCAGCGTAGTTTATGACAACACTGAAGCTTTCTTT. Full variable domain (outside the CDR3, taken from reference TRBV9 and TRBJ1-1): DSGVTQTPKHLITATGQRVTLRCSPRSGDLSVYWYQQSLDQGLQFLIQYYNGEERAKGNILERFSAQQFPDLHSELNLSSLELGDSALYFCASSVVYDNTEAFFGQGTRLTVV.

This clonotype was counted a few times. The V and J genes are TRBV20-1 and TRBJ2-7; perhaps TRBD1 as D (6 bases). The CDR3 contains 13 residues. V was trimmed by 6 bases and J by 3 bases, leaving 15 bases between them. Germline CDR1 DFQATT, CDR2 SNEGSKA (reference sequence). CDR3 amino acids: CSALPPRGYEQYF. CDR3 DNA: TGCAGTGCCCTCCCCCCCAGGGGCTACGAGCAGTACTTC.

This clonotype was seen ten or more times. This chain links TRBV12-3 or TRBV12-4 with TRBJ2-2; TRBD1 is a possible D gene (5 bases). With 8 bases removed from V and 5 bases from J, the gap between germline ends came to 9 bases. CDR3 length: 12 residues. The CDR3 spells CASLKGTGELFF. In DNA form, the CDR3 reads TGTGCCAGCCTCAAGGGGACCGGGGAGCTGTTTTTT.

This clonotype has more than one count but fewer than ten. J is TRBJ1-4 and V is TRBV9; TRBD1 matches at 12 bases. Per the germline V gene, CDR1 is SGDLS and CDR2 is YYNGEE. V was clipped by 0 bases and J by 3 bases; unmatched bases: 6. This CDR3 contains 18 residues. The CDR3 nucleotides are TGTGCCAGCAGCGTAGTACCGGGACAGGGGGCTCCTAATGAAAAACTGTTTTTT. Amino acid sequence: CASSVVPGQGAPNEKLFF.

This chain connects TRBV18 to TRBJ1-1; TRBD1 might be the D (5 bases). CDR1 is KGHSH, CDR2 LQKENI, per germline. The CDR3 runs to 15 residues. The ends were cut back, 0 bases at V and 4 bases at J, with 12 bases in the middle. In DNA form, the CDR3 reads TGTGCCAGCTCACCACCGTCAGGGATAGCCACTGAAGCTTTCTTT. It codes for CASSPPSGIATEAFF.

This clonotype was counted ten times or more. The chain is built from TRBV18 and TRBJ1-3, with 9 bases that match TRBD1. Unmatched junction bases numbered 12, after V lost 1 base and J lost 8 bases. Germline CDR1 and CDR2: KGHSH and LQKENI. The CDR3 covers 17 residues. CDR3 coding DNA: TGTGCCAGCTCACCACGGCGACAGGGGGATGTCGAAGACACCATATATTTT. Translated, it gives CASSPRRQGDVEDTIYF.

With regard to this clonotype: A clone one base away is much larger, so this may be a read error. This chain connects TRBV12-3 or TRBV12-4 to TRBJ2-1; TRBD2 matches 7 bases. This CDR3 spans 13 amino acids. This chain's CDR3 is CASTSGDYDEQFF. For the CDR3, the DNA is TGTGCCAGCACTAGCGGAGACTACGATGAGCAGTTCTTC.

About this clonotype itself: This may stem from a read error, because a much larger clone lies one nucleotide away. The chain combines TRBV11-2 with TRBJ1-1; D remains ambiguous. CDR3 length equals 13 residues. Germline V CDR1 and CDR2: SGHAT, FQNNGV. V was cut by 3 bases and J by 5 bases, with 10 bases left in between. CDR3 in amino acids: CASSFSRRTEAFF. CDR3 bases: TGTGCCAGCAGCTTTTCTCGGCGGACTGAAGCTTTCTTT.

This clonotype was seen ten or more times. The V call is TRBV15, the J call TRBJ1-6, with 7 bases matching TRBD1. Per the germline V gene, CDR1 is LNHNV and CDR2 is YYDKDF (reference sequence). The CDR3 extends over 17 amino acids. Trimming cost V 3 bases and J 4 bases; bases outside gene matches: 9. In DNA form, the CDR3 reads TGTGCCACCAGCAGGGAGTTACCGGGACAGTATAATTCACCCCTCCACTTT. This sequence encodes CATSRELPGQYNSPLHF.

Comments on this clonotype: This may come from a read error, since a much larger clone is one base off. The chain links TRBV30 to TRBJ1-1; TRBD1 might be the D (5 bases). There are 14 residues in the CDR3. From germline, CDR1 is GTSNPN and CDR2 SVGIG (reference sequence). Trimming removed 4 bases at V and 5 bases at J, with 17 bases between. This CDR3 is CAWTPGTALTEAFF. In DNA form, the CDR3 reads TGTGCCTGGACCCCAGGGACCGCTTTGACTGAAGCTTTCTTT.